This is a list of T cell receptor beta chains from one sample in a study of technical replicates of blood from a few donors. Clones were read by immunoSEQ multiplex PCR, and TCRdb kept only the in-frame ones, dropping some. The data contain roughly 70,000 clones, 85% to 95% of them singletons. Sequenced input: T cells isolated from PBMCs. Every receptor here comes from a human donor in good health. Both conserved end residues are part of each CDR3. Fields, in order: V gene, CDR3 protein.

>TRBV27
CASSLTGYQPQHF
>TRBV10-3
CAISGAWDYGYTF
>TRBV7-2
CASSSNPGHTSPQYF
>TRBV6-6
CASSYFPANYGYTF
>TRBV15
CATSRDPGQGRTEAFF
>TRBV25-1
CASSEDRAQPQHF
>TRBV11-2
CASSDSYNYGYTF
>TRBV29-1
CSVEGQGNYEQYF
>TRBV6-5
CASSYSSAAHYGYTF
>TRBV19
CASSIQGLSNYGYTF
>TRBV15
CATSRPSLRGILRDAFF
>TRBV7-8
CASSYDRGIRGDTQYF
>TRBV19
CASTNTPGTGPYEQYF
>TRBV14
CASSQGPGTTHEAFF
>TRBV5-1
CASSNRDRGDSYEQYF
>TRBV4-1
CASSPTSGRDEQYF
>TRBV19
CASSAGINQPQHF
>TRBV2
CTNPPGLDYGYTF
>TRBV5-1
CASSLYTVNTEAFF
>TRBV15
CATSRAGTGLFEQYF
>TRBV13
CASSLGLRGLTSYEQYF
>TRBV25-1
CASSESRTGDYEQYF
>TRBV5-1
CASSVRVSYNEQFF
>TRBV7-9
CASSLALGLDNSYGYTF
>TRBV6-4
CASSLSGTSGYNEQFF
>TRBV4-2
CASSQEGPYEQYF
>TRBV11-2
CASPDRLYTGELFF
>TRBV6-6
CASSAGQGQNTEAFF
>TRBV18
CASSTGTGNNNEQFF
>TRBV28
CASTSLGANSYNEQFF
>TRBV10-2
CASSEGRQAIYTYGYTF
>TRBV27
CASRPRQGNEQFF
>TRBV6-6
CASSYSGGEQFF
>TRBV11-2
CASSLASRYNEQFF
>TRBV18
CASSLGGGRYHEQFF
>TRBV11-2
CASSSLTGNTGELFF
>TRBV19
CASSIRLYGYTF
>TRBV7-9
CASSPGLNNEQFF
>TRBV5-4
CASTEGGIRGELFF
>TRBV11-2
CASSFDRNTIYF
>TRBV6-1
CASSWGVIGQYF
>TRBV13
CASSLGTSIHNEQFF
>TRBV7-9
CASSSREDQPQHF
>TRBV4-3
CASSPLSGARQFF
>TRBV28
CASSFLQYYNQPQHF
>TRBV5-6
CASSYGANTGELFF
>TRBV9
CASSARLGGNEAFF
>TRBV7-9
CASRDTGYSYNEQFF